This T cell receptor beta chain was captured in a study of vaccination effects on CD4 cells after COVID-19. Study as a whole: Antigen-specific CD4+ T cell clonotypes were called by their expansion after viral peptide-pool culture in ViraFEST.

Cells that had been cultured for approximately eleven days were the source of isolated CD4+ T cells. The cohort was immunized with two doses of either the BNT162b2 or mRNA-1273 vaccine. Trimming took off 1 base at V and 6 bases at J, with 18 bases between the two ends. The length of the CDR3 is 17 residues. Germline CDR1 reads SGHTA; CDR2 reads FQGNSA. The protocol was immunoSEQ multiplex PCR, while the TCRdb copy is restricted to in-frame clones and leaves out a portion. The repertoire holds tens of thousands of clones, with 65% to 80% as singletons. Comments on this clone: The antigen remains unidentified.

The receptor was derived from a human donor who received a COVID-19 vaccine. The source material was CD4+ T cells from PBMCs cultured without peptide, sampled after COVID-19 vaccination. The gene calls are TRBV7-2 and TRBJ2-2; D call uncertain. Here the CDR3 reads CASSLVAGGRIAGELFF. CDR3 DNA: TGTGCCAGCAGCTTAGTAGCAGGCGGAAGGATAGCCGGGGAGCTGTTTTTT.